The clone carrying this TCR beta chain was picked up many times. These data originate in a study of T cells in Graves' hyperthyroidism and ophthalmopathy. Study-level background: The authors collected peripheral blood at initial diagnosis, before any treatment.

Amplification targeted TCR beta CDR3 regions from RNA transcripts. The HTBI primer set was used in a first-round RT-PCR of the TCR CDR3. In TCRdb, the multiplex PCR reads were re-called with MiXCR into one record per CDR3 protein. The sample has some 270,000 distinct CDR3 sequences, roughly 13% seen once. CDR3 length: 13 amino acids. Per the germline V gene, CDR1 is SGHAT and CDR2 is FQNNGV. Trimming removed 7 bases from V and 1 base from J, with 10 bases in between. For the diagnoses, clinical symptoms, serum thyroxine and TRAb, thyroid ultrasound and orbital computed tomography were used. Fresh peripheral blood, 9.5 to 10 ml of it, supplied the PBMCs.

This chain uses TRBV11-2 with TRBJ1-1; D remains ambiguous. Sequenced material: blood. The receptor was isolated from a woman in her 40s with Graves' hyperthyroidism. The CDR3 DNA follows: TGTGCCAGCAAGAACAGCCGGAACACTGAAGCTTTCTTT. It codes for CASKNSRNTEAFF.